A single sample gave rise to the 30 T cell receptor beta chains below, sequenced in a study of post-analysis software for immune sequencing data. Overall study results and limits: When patients were compared with controls, about five TRBV segments were more frequent, TRBV5-6, TRBV5-1 and TRBV20-1 among them.

The library was made from cDNA and included unique molecular identifiers. TCRdb reanalysed the PCR reads using MiXCR and keeps one entry per CDR3 protein. The sample has hundreds of thousands of distinct CDR3 sequences, approximately 30% seen once; the top ten hold more than 0.45%. What these receptors recognize is not known. Specimen: blood. These receptors were obtained from a girl under 18 with multiple sclerosis.

A note on this clonotype: Just one base apart from a much larger clone, this may be a read error. V is TRBV28 and J is TRBJ2-7; 7 bases match TRBD2. The assigned J gene may be wrong: the sequence end matches TRBJ2-5 better. The germline V gene has CDR1 MDHEN and CDR2 SYDVKM. The CDR3 runs 13 residues. The CDR3 reads CVSSPAGEETQYF. The CDR3 DNA sequence: TGTGTCAGCAGTCCTGCGGGGGAAGAGACCCAGTACTTC.

The chain is built from TRBV9 and TRBJ2-3; D gene uncertain. With 10 bases removed from V and 0 bases from J, the gap between germline ends came to 15 bases. CDR1 is SGDLS, CDR2 YYNGEE, per germline. This CDR3 contains 14 residues. This CDR3 reads CASQEDSSTDTQYF. The CDR3 nucleotides read TGTGCCTCCCAAGAGGATTCTAGCACAGATACGCAGTATTTT.

V is TRBV9 and J is TRBJ2-1; perhaps TRBD2 as D (6 bases). The CDR3 runs 16 residues. Deletions cut 1 base from V and 1 base from J, with 12 bases between. Germline CDR1 reads SGDLS; CDR2 reads YYNGEE. CDR3 loop: CASSVTPGTSYNEQFF. The CDR3 coding sequence is TGTGCCAGCAGCGTAACCCCCGGGACTTCCTACAATGAGCAGTTCTTC.

This chain connects TRBV3-1 to TRBJ2-5; 9 bases are a match to TRBD1. This CDR3 is built from 16 residues. The germline gives CDR1 LGHDT, CDR2 YNNKEL (reference sequence). V shed 3 bases and J 5 bases; nucleotides not matched to a gene: 10. The CDR3 here is CASSQARQGVRETQYF. In DNA form, the CDR3 reads TGTGCCAGCAGCCAGGCCCGACAGGGGGTACGGGAGACCCAGTACTTC.

This clonotype was seen only a few times. This chain joins TRBV6-4 and TRBJ2-3; perhaps TRBD2 as D (5 bases). In germline, CDR1 is MRHNA, CDR2 SNTAGT. This CDR3 spans 16 amino acids. The V and J ends lost 2 bases and 4 bases respectively, with 16 bases between them. The CDR3 reads CASSDMAGPAADTQYF. CDR3 DNA: TGTGCCAGCAGTGACATGGCCGGCCCAGCGGCAGATACGCAGTATTTT.

The J gene is TRBJ1-1, the V gene TRBV2; 9 nucleotides match TRBD1. The trim removed 10 bases at V and 4 bases at J, leaving 10 bases unmatched. There are 14 residues in the CDR3. The germline V gene has CDR1 SNHLY and CDR2 FYNNEI. This CDR3 is CATHRGLDSTEAFF. In nucleotides, the CDR3 is TGTGCCACCCACAGGGGGCTCGACAGCACTGAAGCTTTCTTT.

The chain combines TRBV12-3 or TRBV12-4 with TRBJ2-1, with 10 bases identical to TRBD2. This CDR3 is 15 amino acids long. V gave up 1 base and J gave up 10 bases; unmatched junction bases: 7. In DNA, the CDR3 is TGTGCCAGCAGTTTAGGGGTCCTAGCGGGAGAAGAGCAGTTCTTC. Encoded protein: CASSLGVLAGEEQFF.

This sequence joins TRBV20-1 and TRBJ2-5; the D call may be TRBD1 or TRBD2 (6 bases each). CDR1 is DFQATT and CDR2 is SNEGSKA in the germline V gene (reference sequence). Trimming pared 0 bases from V and 7 bases from J, leaving 15 bases between. The CDR3 totals 14 residues. The CDR3 sequence is CSARDWGPEGTQYF. CDR3 nucleotides: TGCAGTGCTAGAGACTGGGGGCCGGAGGGGACCCAGTACTTC.

This clonotype was detected only a few times. The chain recombines TRBV7-2 with TRBJ2-7, with 10 bases matching TRBD2. The germline CDR1 and CDR2 sequences are SGHTA and FQGNSA. V trimming: 1 base; J trimming: 10 bases; junction bases outside the gene matches: 10. CDR3 length: 15 residues. The CDR3 protein is CASSLEGGLANIQYF. The CDR3 region has the DNA TGTGCCAGCAGCTTAGAAGGGGGACTAGCGAATATCCAGTACTTC. Looking up the rest from reference TRBV7-2 and TRBJ2-7 gives the full variable domain: GAGVSQSPSNKVTEKGKDVELRCDPISGHTALYWYRQSLGQGLEFLIYFQGNSAPDKSGLPSDRFSAERTGGSVSTLTIQRTQQEDSAVYLCASSLEGGLANIQYFGPGTRLTVT.

This clonotype was found once. CDR3 region: CASTRGRDYGYTF. CDR3 coding DNA: TGCGCCAGCACCAGGGGCAGGGACTATGGCTACACCTTC. The genes are TRBV5-1 and TRBJ1-2; D may be TRBD1 (6 bases). The V and J ends lost 6 bases and 3 bases respectively, with 12 bases between them. Germline lookup yields CDR1 SGHRS and CDR2 YFSETQ. The CDR3 consists of 13 residues.

The V and J genes are TRBV5-1 and TRBJ1-1; D may be TRBD1 (5 bases). The CDR3 loop spans 15 amino acids. Per the germline V gene, CDR1 is SGHRS and CDR2 is YFSETQ. V was trimmed by 4 bases and J by 1 base, leaving 14 bases between them. The CDR3 region has the DNA TGCGCCAGCAGCCCGGGGGTGCCCGGGAACACTGAAGCTTTCTTT. Its translation: CASSPGVPGNTEAFF.

V and J are TRBV6-6 and TRBJ1-1; D is unclear. V gave up 6 bases and J gave up 6 bases, with 14 bases separating them. CDR1 and CDR2 from the germline V gene are MNHNY and SVGAGI (reference sequence). The CDR3 consists of 13 residues. CDR3 region: CASRPRVFAEAFF. In DNA form, the CDR3 reads TGTGCCAGCAGGCCCCGGGTGTTCGCTGAAGCTTTCTTT.

The J gene is TRBJ2-1, the V gene TRBV29-1, with 9 bases aligning to TRBD2. Germline loops: CDR1 SQVTM, CDR2 ANQGSEA. The CDR3 spans 14 residues. J lost 6 bases, V lost 7 bases, and 10 bases had no gene match. The CDR3, as DNA: TGCAGCGGACATAGCGGGAGATTGTCCAATGAGCAGTTCTTC. The encoded protein is CSGHSGRLSNEQFF.

This chain joins TRBV7-9 and TRBJ2-5, with 8 bases matching TRBD1. The CDR3 totals 14 residues. Germline V lookup: CDR1 SEHNR, CDR2 FQNEAQ (reference sequence). The ends lost 7 bases at V and 11 bases at J; junction bases unmatched: 15. CDR3 amino acids: CASINQGASWEQYF. The DNA for the CDR3 is TGTGCCAGCATCAATCAGGGGGCAAGTTGGGAGCAGTACTTC.

The chain uses TRBV10-3 and TRBJ1-4; 7 bases match TRBD1. Germline V lookup: CDR1 ENHRY, CDR2 SYGVKD. The J segment lost 7 bases and the V segment lost 0 bases, leaving 5 bases of the junction unmatched. The length of the CDR3 is 15 residues. The DNA for the CDR3 is TGTGCCATCAGTGAGTCGATGACAGGGAGTGAAAAACTGTTTTTT. Its protein product is CAISESMTGSEKLFF.

This chain joins TRBV20-1 and TRBJ2-3, with 7 bases that match TRBD2. The trim removed 1 base at V and 4 bases at J, leaving 5 bases unmatched. Per germline, CDR1 DFQATT and CDR2 SNEGSKA (reference sequence). CDR3 size: 14 residues. The CDR3 DNA reads as TGCAGTGCTAGAGCTGGCGGGGGAGCAGATACGCAGTATTTT. This gives the protein CSARAGGGADTQYF.

This clonotype was recorded at least ten times. This rearrangement joins TRBV12-3 or TRBV12-4 to TRBJ2-7; 8 bases map to TRBD1. CDR3 length: 13 residues. After removal of 6 bases from V and 4 bases from J, the junction contained 5 bases not matched to a gene. CDR3 nucleotide sequence: TGTGCCAGCAGGCTAACAGGGGGGTACGAGCAGTACTTC. Amino acid sequence: CASRLTGGYEQYF.

The chain has TRBV5-1 and TRBJ2-1; 11 positions match TRBD1. The J segment lost 10 bases and the V segment lost 5 bases, leaving 11 bases of the junction unmatched. The CDR3 sequence is 15 residues long. Germline assignment: CDR1 SGHRS and CDR2 YFSETQ. In DNA form, the CDR3 reads TGCGCCAGCAGTTTTGGACAGGGGGCAGGAGGGGAGCAGTTCTTC. Its protein is CASSFGQGAGGEQFF. The variable domain in full, completed from reference TRBV5-1 and TRBJ2-1, reads KAGVTQTPRYLIKTRGQQVTLSCSPISGHRSVSWYQQTPGQGLQFLFEYFSETQRNKGNFPGRFSGRQFSNSRSEMNVSTLELGDSALYLCASSFGQGAGGEQFFGPGTRLTVL.

This chain's CDR3 is CASSYSPPSGIYNEQYF. Written as DNA, the CDR3 is TGTGCCAGCAGTTATTCCCCCCCTAGCGGTATCTACAATGAGCAGTACTTC. The chain is built from TRBV6-2 or TRBV6-3 and TRBJ2-1, with TRBD2 identical over 7 bases. The J call may be wrong; the DNA end is better matched by TRBJ2-7. The germline V gene has CDR1 MNHEY and CDR2 SVGEGT. This CDR3 contains 17 residues.

This clonotype turned up a few times. The genes are TRBV27 and TRBJ2-1; D remains unclear. Germline V gene lookup returns CDR1 MNHEY and CDR2 SMNVEV (reference sequence). CDR3 length equals 15 residues. V dropped 2 bases and J dropped 0 bases, with 8 bases sitting between them. The CDR3 nucleotides are TGTGCCAGCAGTTTACGGGCGGTCTCCTACAATGAGCAGTTCTTC. This codes for CASSLRAVSYNEQFF.

This clonotype was observed a few times. The V and J genes are TRBV27 and TRBJ2-7, with 8 bases that match TRBD2. CDR1 is MNHEY and CDR2 is SMNVEV in the germline V gene (reference sequence). Trimming cost V 5 bases and J 4 bases; bases outside gene matches: 13. CDR3 length: 16 residues. Here the CDR3 DNA reads TGTGCCAGCAGTCGCCGCCGAGCAGCGGGAGTTTACGAGCAGTACTTC. Encoded protein: CASSRRRAAGVYEQYF.

The rearrangement joins TRBV28 to TRBJ2-1; 10 nucleotides line up with TRBD1. The CDR3 is made up of 13 amino acids. CDR1 and CDR2 (germline): MDHEN, SYDVKM. Trimming at V came to 10 bases and at J to 9 bases, leaving 9 bases not matched to a gene. The CDR3 protein is CATSGGQGIEQFF. CDR3 coding DNA: TGTGCCACCTCCGGGGGACAGGGGATTGAGCAGTTCTTC.

The CDR3 protein is CASSSPRVSEQFF. CDR3 DNA sequence: TGTGCCAGCAGCTCTCCCCGGGTGTCGGAGCAGTTCTTC. The V gene is TRBV7-2, the J gene TRBJ2-1; D gene ambiguous. The V gene's germline CDR1 is SGHTA and CDR2 FQGNSA. The CDR3 is 13 residues long. The germline V and J ends were trimmed by 4 bases and 10 bases, with 14 bases remaining between them.

This clonotype was detected only a few times. V and J are TRBV20-1 and TRBJ2-7; TRBD1 might be the D (6 bases). V was shortened by 5 bases and J by 3 bases, with 20 bases between the two germline ends. CDR3 length: 15 residues. Germline CDR1 DFQATT, CDR2 SNEGSKA (reference sequence). The CDR3, as DNA: TGCAGTGCTGCCGAGGGGGTTGGGTCCCTCTACGAGCAGTACTTC. Translated, it gives CSAAEGVGSLYEQYF.

The sample holds a few counts of this clonotype. The rearrangement uses TRBV28 and TRBJ2-5, with a possible D match to TRBD2 (7 bases). The CDR3 sequence is 14 residues long. Germline CDR1 and CDR2: MDHEN and SYDVKM. The V end was cut by 11 bases, the J end by 1 base, with 17 bases between. The CDR3 region has the DNA TGTGCCGCCCTGGCGGGGGCCCTCCAAGAGACCCAGTACTTC. Its translation: CAALAGALQETQYF.

This clonotype was recorded a few times. The chain has TRBV11-2 and TRBJ2-7, with D unresolved. Trimming took 6 bases from V and 4 from J, leaving 10 bases between them. Germline assignment: CDR1 SGHAT and CDR2 FQNNGV. The CDR3 extends over 12 amino acids. The CDR3 coding sequence is TGTGCCAGCAGACACACATATTACGAGCAGTACTTC. Amino acids: CASRHTYYEQYF. Together with reference TRBV11-2 and TRBJ2-7, the CDR3 gives the full variable domain: EAGVAQSPRYKIIEKRQSVAFWCNPISGHATLYWYQQILGQGPKLLIQFQNNGVVDDSQLPKDRFSAERLKGVDSTLKIQPAKLEDSAVYLCASRHTYYEQYFGPGTRLTVT.

The chain couples TRBV28 to TRBJ2-5; D may be TRBD1 (5 bases). Germline assignment: CDR1 MDHEN and CDR2 SYDVKM. V was pared by 5 bases and J by 13 bases, with 23 bases between. The CDR3 consists of 14 residues. The CDR3 DNA reads TGTGCCAGCAGTCCAAGGGCAGGACACTCTCGGGCGTACTTC. This sequence encodes CASSPRAGHSRAYF.

This chain links TRBV6-5 with TRBJ2-1, with 7 bases aligning to TRBD1. The CDR3 is 15 amino acids. Germline V gives CDR1 MNHEY, CDR2 SVGAGI. V shed 1 base, J shed 4 bases, and the junction held 4 bases outside the gene matches. The CDR3 DNA reads as TGTGCCAGCAGTTACTTCGGGACAGCATACAATGAGCAGTTCTTC. It translates to CASSYFGTAYNEQFF.

The chain has TRBV7-2 and TRBJ2-2; D perhaps matches TRBD1 (7 bases). The CDR3 contains 15 residues. Trimming pared 4 bases from V and 6 bases from J, leaving 15 bases between. Germline CDR1 reads SGHTA; CDR2 reads FQGNSA. The CDR3, as DNA: TGTGCCAGCAGCTCCCGGAGGGGGCGGGCCGGGGAGCTGTTTTTT. It encodes CASSSRRGRAGELFF.

On this clonotype itself: At one of its ends the junction is not consistent with the germline gene, which may arise from a read error. J is TRBJ2-3 and V is TRBV5-1; either TRBD1 or TRBD2 may supply D (5 bases each). The germline V gene encodes CDR1 SGHRS and CDR2 YFSETQ. There are 15 residues in the CDR3. The chain's CDR3 is CASGERGASTDMQYF. The CDR3 DNA reads TGCGCCAGCGGAGAGAGGGGCGCTAGCACAGATATGCAGTATTTT.